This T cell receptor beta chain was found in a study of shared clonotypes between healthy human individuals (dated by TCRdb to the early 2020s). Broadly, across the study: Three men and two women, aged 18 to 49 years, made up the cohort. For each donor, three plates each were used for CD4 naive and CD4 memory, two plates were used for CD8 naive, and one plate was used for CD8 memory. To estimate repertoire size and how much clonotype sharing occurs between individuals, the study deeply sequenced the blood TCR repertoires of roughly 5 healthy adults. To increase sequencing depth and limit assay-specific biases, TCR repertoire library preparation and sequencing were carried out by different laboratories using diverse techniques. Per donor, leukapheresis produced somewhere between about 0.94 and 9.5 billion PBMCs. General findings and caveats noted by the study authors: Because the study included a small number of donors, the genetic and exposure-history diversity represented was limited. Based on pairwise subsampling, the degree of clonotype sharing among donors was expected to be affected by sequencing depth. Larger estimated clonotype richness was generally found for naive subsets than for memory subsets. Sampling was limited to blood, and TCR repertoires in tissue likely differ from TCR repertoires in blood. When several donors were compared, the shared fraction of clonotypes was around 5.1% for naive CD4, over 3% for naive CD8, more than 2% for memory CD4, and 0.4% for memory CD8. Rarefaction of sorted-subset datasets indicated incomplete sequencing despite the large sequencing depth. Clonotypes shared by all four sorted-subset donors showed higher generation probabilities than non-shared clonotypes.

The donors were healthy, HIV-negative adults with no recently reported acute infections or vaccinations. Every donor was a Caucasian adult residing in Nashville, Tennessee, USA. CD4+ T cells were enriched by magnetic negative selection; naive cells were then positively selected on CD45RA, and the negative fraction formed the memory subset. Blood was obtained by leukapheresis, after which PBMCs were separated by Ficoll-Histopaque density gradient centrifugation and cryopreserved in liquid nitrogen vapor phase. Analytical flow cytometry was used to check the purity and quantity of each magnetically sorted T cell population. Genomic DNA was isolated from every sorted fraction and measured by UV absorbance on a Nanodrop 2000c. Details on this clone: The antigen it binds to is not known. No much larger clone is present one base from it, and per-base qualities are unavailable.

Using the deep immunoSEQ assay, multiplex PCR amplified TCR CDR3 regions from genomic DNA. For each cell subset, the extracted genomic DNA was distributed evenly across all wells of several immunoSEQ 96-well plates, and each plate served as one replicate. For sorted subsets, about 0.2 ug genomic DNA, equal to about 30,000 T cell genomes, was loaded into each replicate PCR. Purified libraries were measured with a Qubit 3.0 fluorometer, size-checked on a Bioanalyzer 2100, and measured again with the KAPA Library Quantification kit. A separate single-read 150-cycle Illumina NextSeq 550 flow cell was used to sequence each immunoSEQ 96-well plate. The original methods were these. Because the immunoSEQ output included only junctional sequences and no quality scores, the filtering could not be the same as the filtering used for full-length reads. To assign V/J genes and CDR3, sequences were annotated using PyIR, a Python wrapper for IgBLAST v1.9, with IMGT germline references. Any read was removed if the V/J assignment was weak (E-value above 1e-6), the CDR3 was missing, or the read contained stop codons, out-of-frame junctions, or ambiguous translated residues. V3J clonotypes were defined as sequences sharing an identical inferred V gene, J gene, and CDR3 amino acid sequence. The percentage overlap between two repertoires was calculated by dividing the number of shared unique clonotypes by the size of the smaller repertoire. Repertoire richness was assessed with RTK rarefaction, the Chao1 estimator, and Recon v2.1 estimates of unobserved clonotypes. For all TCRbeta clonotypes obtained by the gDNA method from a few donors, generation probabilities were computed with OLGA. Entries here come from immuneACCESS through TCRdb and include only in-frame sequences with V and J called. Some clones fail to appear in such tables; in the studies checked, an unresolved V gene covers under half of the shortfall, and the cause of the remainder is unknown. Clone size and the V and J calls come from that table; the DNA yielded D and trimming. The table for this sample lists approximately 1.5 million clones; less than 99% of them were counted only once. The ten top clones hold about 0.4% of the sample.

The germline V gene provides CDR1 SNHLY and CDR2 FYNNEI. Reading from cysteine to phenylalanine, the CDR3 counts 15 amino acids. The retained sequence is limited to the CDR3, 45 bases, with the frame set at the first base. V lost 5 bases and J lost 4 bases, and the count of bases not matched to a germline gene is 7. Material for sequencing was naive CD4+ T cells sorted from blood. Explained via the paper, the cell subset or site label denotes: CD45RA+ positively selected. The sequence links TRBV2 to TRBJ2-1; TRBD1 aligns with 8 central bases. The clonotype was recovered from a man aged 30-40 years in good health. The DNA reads TGTGCCAGCAGTTTTGGACAGGGAGCATACAATGAGCAGTTCTTC. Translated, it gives CASSFGQGAYNEQFF.